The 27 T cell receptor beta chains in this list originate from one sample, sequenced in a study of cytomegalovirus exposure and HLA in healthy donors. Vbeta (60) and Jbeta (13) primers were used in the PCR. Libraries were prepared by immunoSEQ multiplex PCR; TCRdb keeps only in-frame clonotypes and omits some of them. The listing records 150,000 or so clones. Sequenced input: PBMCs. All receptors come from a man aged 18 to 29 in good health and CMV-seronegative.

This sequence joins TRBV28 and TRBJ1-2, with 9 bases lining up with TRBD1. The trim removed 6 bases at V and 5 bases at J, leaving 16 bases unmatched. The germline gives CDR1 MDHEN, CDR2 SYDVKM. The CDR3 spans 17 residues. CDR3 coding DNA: TGTGCCAGCAGCTCCCATGGGACAGGGCCCCGTGGTTATGGCTACACCTTC. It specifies CASSSHGTGPRGYGYTF.

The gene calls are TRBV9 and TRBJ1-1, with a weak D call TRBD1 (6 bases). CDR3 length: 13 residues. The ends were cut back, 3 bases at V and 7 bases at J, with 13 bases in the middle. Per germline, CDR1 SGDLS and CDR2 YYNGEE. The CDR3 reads CASSAGTRLEAFF. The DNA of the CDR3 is TGTGCCAGCAGCGCCGGGACACGACTTGAAGCTTTCTTT.

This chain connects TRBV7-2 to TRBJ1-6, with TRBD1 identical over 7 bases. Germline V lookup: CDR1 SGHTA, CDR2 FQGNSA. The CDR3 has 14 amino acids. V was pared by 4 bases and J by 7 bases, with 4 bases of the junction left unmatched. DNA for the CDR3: TGTGCCAGCAGCTACAGGGGTGAGAATTCACCCCTCCACTTT. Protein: CASSYRGENSPLHF.

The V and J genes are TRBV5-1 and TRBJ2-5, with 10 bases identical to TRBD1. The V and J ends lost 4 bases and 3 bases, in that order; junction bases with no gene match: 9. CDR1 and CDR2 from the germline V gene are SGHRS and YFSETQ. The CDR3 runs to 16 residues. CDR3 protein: CASSPRTTGGKETQYF. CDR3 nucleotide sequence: TGCGCCAGCAGCCCGAGAACGACAGGGGGCAAAGAGACCCAGTACTTC.

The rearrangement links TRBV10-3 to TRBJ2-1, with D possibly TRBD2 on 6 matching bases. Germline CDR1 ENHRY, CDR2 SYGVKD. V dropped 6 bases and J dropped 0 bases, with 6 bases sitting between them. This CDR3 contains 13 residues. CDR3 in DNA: TGTGCCATCAGGACTAGCTCCTACAATGAGCAGTTCTTC. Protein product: CAIRTSSYNEQFF.

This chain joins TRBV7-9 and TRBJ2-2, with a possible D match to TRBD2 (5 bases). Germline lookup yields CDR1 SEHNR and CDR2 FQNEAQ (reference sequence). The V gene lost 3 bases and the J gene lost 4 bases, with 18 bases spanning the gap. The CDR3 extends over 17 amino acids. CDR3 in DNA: TGTGCCAGCAGCTTCCCTCGACGGGATCCGGGCACCGGGGAGCTGTTTTTT. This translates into CASSFPRRDPGTGELFF.

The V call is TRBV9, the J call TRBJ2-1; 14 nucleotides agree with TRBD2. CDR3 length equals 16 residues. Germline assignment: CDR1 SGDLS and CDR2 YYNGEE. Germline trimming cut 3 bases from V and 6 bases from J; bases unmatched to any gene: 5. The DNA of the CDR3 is TGTGCCAGCAGCGGGACTAGCGGGGGGACGCCCAATGAGCAGTTCTTC. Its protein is CASSGTSGGTPNEQFF. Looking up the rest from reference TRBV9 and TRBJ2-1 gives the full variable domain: DSGVTQTPKHLITATGQRVTLRCSPRSGDLSVYWYQQSLDQGLQFLIQYYNGEERAKGNILERFSAQQFPDLHSELNLSSLELGDSALYFCASSGTSGGTPNEQFFGPGTRLTVL.

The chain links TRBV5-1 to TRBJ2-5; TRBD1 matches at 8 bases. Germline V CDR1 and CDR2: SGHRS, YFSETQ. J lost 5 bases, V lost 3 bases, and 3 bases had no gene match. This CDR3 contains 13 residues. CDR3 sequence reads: CASSSDRVETQYF. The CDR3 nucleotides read TGCGCCAGCAGCTCGGACAGGGTGGAGACCCAGTACTTC.

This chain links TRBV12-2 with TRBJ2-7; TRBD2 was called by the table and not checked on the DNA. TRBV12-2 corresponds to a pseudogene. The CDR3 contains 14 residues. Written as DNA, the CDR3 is TGTGCAAGTCGCTTAGAGCCGGGACTAGCCTTGGAGTACTTC. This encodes CASRLEPGLALEYF.

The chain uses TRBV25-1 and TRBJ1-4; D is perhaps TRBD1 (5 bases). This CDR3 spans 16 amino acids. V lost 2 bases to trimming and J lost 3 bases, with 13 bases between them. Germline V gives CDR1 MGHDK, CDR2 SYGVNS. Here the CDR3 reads CASSEVGNRPNEKLFF. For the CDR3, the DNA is TGTGCCAGCAGTGAAGTGGGTAACAGGCCTAATGAAAAACTGTTTTTT. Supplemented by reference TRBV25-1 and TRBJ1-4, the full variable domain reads EADIYQTPRYLVIGTGKKITLECSQTMGHDKMYWYQQDPGMELHLIHYSYGVNSTEKGDLSSESTVSRIRTEHFPLTLESARPSHTSQYLCASSEVGNRPNEKLFFGSGTQLSVL.

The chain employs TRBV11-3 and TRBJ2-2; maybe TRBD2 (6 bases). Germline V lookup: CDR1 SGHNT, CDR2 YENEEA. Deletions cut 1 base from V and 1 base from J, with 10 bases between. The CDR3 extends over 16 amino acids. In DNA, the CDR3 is TGTGCCAGCAGCTTAGTTCCGGGAGAGAACACCGGGGAGCTGTTTTTT. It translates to CASSLVPGENTGELFF.

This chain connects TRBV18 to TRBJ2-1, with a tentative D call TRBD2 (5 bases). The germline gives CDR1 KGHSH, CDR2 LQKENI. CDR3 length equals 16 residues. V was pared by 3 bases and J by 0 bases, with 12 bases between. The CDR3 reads CASSPQSGSSYNEQFF. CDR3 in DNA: TGTGCCAGCTCACCTCAAAGCGGAAGCTCCTACAATGAGCAGTTCTTC.

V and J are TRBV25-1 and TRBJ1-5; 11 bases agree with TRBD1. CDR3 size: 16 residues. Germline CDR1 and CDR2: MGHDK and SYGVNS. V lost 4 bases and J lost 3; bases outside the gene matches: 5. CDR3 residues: CASSGTGGQNNQPQHF. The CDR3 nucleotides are TGTGCCAGCAGTGGGACAGGGGGCCAGAACAATCAGCCCCAGCATTTT.

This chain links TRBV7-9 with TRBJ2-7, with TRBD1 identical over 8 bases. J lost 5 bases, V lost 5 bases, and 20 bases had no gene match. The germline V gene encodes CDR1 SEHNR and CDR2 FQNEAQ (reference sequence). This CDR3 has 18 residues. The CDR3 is CASSDPYTLTGVKDEQYF. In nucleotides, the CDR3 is TGTGCCAGCAGCGACCCATACACCCTGACAGGGGTTAAGGACGAGCAGTACTTC.

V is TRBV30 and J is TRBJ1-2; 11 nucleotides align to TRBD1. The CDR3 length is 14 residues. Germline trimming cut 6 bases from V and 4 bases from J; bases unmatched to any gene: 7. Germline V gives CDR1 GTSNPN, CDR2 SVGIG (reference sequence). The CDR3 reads CACLRTGGFYGYTF. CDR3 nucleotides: TGTGCCTGCCTAAGGACAGGGGGCTTCTATGGCTACACCTTC.

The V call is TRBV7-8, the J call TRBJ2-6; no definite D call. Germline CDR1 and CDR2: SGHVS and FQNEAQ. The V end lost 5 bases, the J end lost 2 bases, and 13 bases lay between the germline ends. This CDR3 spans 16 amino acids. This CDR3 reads CASSPLISAGANVLTF. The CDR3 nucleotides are TGTGCCAGCAGCCCCCTAATCTCTGCTGGGGCCAACGTCCTGACTTTC. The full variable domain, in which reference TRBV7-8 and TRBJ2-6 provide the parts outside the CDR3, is GAGVSQSPRYKVAKRGQDVALRCDPISGHVSLFWYQQALGQGPEFLTYFQNEAQLDKSGLPSDRFFAERPEGSVSTLKIQRTQQEDSAVYLCASSPLISAGANVLTFGAGSRLTVL.

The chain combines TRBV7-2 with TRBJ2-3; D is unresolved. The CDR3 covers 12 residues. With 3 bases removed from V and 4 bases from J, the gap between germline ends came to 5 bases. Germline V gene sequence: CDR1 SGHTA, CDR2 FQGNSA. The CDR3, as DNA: TGTGCCAGCAGCTTGGGCCCAGATACGCAGTATTTT. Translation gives CASSLGPDTQYF.

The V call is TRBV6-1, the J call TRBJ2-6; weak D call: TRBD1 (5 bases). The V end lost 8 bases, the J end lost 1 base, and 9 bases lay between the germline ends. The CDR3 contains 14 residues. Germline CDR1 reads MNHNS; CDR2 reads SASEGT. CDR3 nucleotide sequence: TGTGCCAGCTCACAGGTGTCTGGGGCCAACGTCCTGACTTTC. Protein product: CASSQVSGANVLTF.

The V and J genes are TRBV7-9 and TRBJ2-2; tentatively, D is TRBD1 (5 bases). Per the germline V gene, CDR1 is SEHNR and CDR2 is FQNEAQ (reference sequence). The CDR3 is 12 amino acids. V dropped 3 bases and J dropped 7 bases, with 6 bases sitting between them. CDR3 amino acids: CASSFRGGELFF. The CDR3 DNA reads TGTGCCAGCAGCTTTAGGGGCGGGGAGCTGTTTTTT.

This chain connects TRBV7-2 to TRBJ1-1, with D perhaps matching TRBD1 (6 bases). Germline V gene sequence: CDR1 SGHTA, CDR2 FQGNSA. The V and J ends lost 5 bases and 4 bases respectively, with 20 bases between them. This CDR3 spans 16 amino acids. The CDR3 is CASSPYAGARVTEAFF. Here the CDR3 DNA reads TGTGCCAGCAGCCCGTATGCGGGGGCGCGGGTCACTGAAGCTTTCTTT. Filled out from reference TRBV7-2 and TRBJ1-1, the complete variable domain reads GAGVSQSPSNKVTEKGKDVELRCDPISGHTALYWYRQSLGQGLEFLIYFQGNSAPDKSGLPSDRFSAERTGGSVSTLTIQRTQQEDSAVYLCASSPYAGARVTEAFFGQGTRLTVV.

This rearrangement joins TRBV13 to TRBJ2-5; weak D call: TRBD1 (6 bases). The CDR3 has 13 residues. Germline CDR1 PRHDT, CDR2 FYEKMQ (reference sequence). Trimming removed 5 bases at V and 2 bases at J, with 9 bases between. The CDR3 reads CASSKDRQETQYF. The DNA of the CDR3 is TGTGCCAGCAGCAAAGACAGGCAAGAGACCCAGTACTTC.

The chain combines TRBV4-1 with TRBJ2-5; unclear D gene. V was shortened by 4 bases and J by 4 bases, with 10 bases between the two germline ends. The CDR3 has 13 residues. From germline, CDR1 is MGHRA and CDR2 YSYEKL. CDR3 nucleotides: TGCGCCAGCAGCCCGACCCAGCGAGAGACCCAGTACTTC. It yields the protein CASSPTQRETQYF.

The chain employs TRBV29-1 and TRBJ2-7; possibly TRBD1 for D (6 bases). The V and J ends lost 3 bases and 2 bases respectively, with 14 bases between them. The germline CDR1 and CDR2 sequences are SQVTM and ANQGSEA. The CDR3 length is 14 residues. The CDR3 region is CSVEGAESTYEQYF. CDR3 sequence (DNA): TGCAGCGTTGAGGGGGCGGAATCCACCTACGAGCAGTACTTC.

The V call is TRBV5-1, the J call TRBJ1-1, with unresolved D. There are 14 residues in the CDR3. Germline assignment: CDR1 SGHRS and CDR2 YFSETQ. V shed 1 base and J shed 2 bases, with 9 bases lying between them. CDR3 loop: CASSLSVPNTEAFF. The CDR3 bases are TGCGCCAGCAGCTTGTCGGTCCCTAACACTGAAGCTTTCTTT.

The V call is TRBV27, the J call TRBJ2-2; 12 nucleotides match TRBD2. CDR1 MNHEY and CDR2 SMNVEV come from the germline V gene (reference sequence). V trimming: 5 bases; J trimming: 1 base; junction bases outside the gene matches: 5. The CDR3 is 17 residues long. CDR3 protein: CASSVLAGGLNTGELFF. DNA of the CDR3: TGTGCCAGCAGTGTACTAGCGGGGGGCTTGAACACCGGGGAGCTGTTTTTT.

The CDR3 DNA sequence: TGTGCCAGTAGTCAGGCAAGGGGGACCCAGTACTTC. Translation: CASSQARGTQYF. The rearrangement uses TRBV19 and TRBJ2-5, with a possible D match to TRBD1 (5 bases). V was shortened by 5 bases and J by 7 bases, with 11 bases between the two germline ends. CDR3 size: 12 residues. The V gene's germline CDR1 is LNHDA and CDR2 SQIVND (reference sequence).

CDR3 in amino acids: CASSSTDRGLEKLFF. CDR3 nucleotide sequence: TGTGCCAGCAGTTCGACGGACAGGGGATTAGAAAAACTGTTTTTT. V is TRBV27 and J is TRBJ1-4; 9 nucleotides agree with TRBD1. The CDR3 extends over 15 amino acids. The germline V gene has CDR1 MNHEY and CDR2 SMNVEV (reference sequence). V trimming: 4 bases; J trimming: 8 bases; junction bases outside the gene matches: 8.